This T cell receptor (beta chain) was identified in a study of beta chain features in type 1 diabetes. Only a few counts were recorded for this clone. As yet, its antigen is unknown. All of the isolated RNA was reverse transcribed, so expressed TCRB transcripts were sequenced. Profiling relied on immunoSEQ multiplex PCR, and the TCRdb table lists in-frame clones only, not all of them. Found here are about 240,000 clones, 25% to 35% of them singletons; the top ten hold 4%. J was trimmed by 7 bases and V by 3 bases; bases with no gene match: 7. The CDR3 is made up of 13 amino acids. Germline V lookup: CDR1 GTSNPN, CDR2 SVGIG (reference sequence). General observations from the study: For type 1 diabetes patients, VDJ junctions showed fewer insertions and more deletions. Across patients, naive, central memory and Treg TCRB repertoires exhibited apparently greater similarity than was observed across healthy donors. These data did not resolve whether HLA type affects TCRB rearrangement.

Markers CD45RO/CCR7/CD25/CD127/CD95/CD27 served to sort CD4+ naive, central memory, regulatory and stem cell-like memory cells. The sequenced material came from central memory CD4+ T cells from blood. This TCR came from a man aged 25-40 years in good health. The rearrangement links TRBV30 to TRBJ2-5, with 8 bases identical to TRBD1. The CDR3 protein is CAWRNRGSWTQYF. In nucleotides, the CDR3 is TGTGCCTGGAGAAACAGGGGGTCGTGGACCCAGTACTTC.